The 26 T cell receptor beta chains presented below share a single source sample, sequenced in a study of T-cell reconstitution after alpha-beta-depleted transplantation in children. TCRbeta library construction was performed incorporating unique molecular identifiers. MiXCR was run by TCRdb on the PCR reads, yielding one entry per CDR3 protein. The sample has around 800,000 distinct CDR3 sequences, 16% seen once; the top ten hold approximately 5%. The sample was PBMCs, mostly from graft donor cells, taken 360 days after TCRalphabeta/CD19-depleted stem cell transplant. These receptors were obtained from a male patient younger than 18 who had a stem cell transplant for acute lymphoblastic leukemia, so the T cells may come from the graft donor.

There are a few counts of this clonotype. The gene calls are TRBV14 and TRBJ2-1; TRBD2 agrees at 10 bases. The germline CDR1 and CDR2 sequences are SGHDN and FVKESK. The length of the CDR3 is 20 residues. J was trimmed by 0 bases and V by 6 bases; bases with no gene match: 17. CDR3 protein: CASSQSKTSGYWSSYNEQFF. CDR3 DNA sequence: TGTGCCAGCAGTCAAAGTAAGACTAGCGGGTATTGGAGCTCCTACAATGAGCAGTTCTTC. Based on the CDR3 plus reference TRBV14 and TRBJ2-1, the full variable domain is EAGVTQFPSHSVIEKGQTVTLRCDPISGHDNLYWYRRVMGKEIKFLLHFVKESKQDESGMPNNRFLAERTGGTYSTLKVQPAELEDSGVYFCASSQSKTSGYWSSYNEQFFGPGTRLTVL.

This chain connects TRBV27 to TRBJ2-7; D is ambiguous. The V gene's germline CDR1 is MNHEY and CDR2 SMNVEV (reference sequence). Trimming took 0 bases from V and 5 from J, leaving 8 bases between them. This CDR3 region has 13 residues. The CDR3 reads CASSLSIAHEQYF. As DNA, the CDR3 is TGTGCCAGCAGTTTATCGATTGCCCACGAGCAGTACTTC.

The chain combines TRBV5-5 with TRBJ2-5; D is unresolved. V was clipped by 5 bases and J by 5 bases, with 13 bases between them. Germline V gives CDR1 SGHKS, CDR2 YYEKEE (reference sequence). The CDR3 spans 13 residues. This chain's CDR3 is CASRGLGRETQYF. CDR3 bases: TGTGCCAGCAGAGGGCTAGGAAGGGAGACCCAGTACTTC.

This clonotype has more than one count but fewer than ten. The chain couples TRBV11-2 to TRBJ2-7; TRBD2 matches at 9 bases. Germline-derived CDR1 and CDR2 are SGHAT and FQNNGV. The CDR3 consists of 18 residues. Trimming at V came to 2 bases and at J to 0 bases, leaving 11 bases not matched to a gene. The CDR3 coding sequence is TGTGCCAGCAGCTTAAGAGCTAGCGGGATGGGGAACTCCTACGAGCAGTACTTC. Protein: CASSLRASGMGNSYEQYF.

This clonotype was counted only a few times. The chain is built from TRBV27 and TRBJ1-1; D might be TRBD1 (6 bases). Between the trimmed V and J ends, which lost 3 bases and 10 bases, there was a span of 12 bases. The CDR3 consists of 12 residues. Germline V gene sequence: CDR1 MNHEY, CDR2 SMNVEV (reference sequence). CDR3 in amino acids: CASSFLQGVAFF. DNA for the CDR3: TGTGCCAGCAGTTTTTTACAGGGAGTAGCTTTCTTT.

The chain has TRBV29-1 and TRBJ2-7; tentative D call: TRBD2 (6 bases). V lost 7 bases and J 3 bases, leaving 22 bases between the germline ends. CDR1 SQVTM and CDR2 ANQGSEA come from the germline V gene. The CDR3 extends over 15 amino acids. This CDR3 reads CSAGGTEKTLYEQYF. CDR3 bases: TGCAGCGCCGGGGGAACAGAAAAGACCCTCTACGAGCAGTACTTC.

This clonotype was observed a few times. The chain joins TRBV7-9 to TRBJ2-5, with 10 bases identical to TRBD2. V trimming: 4 bases; J trimming: 2 bases; junction bases outside the gene matches: 10. The germline CDR1 and CDR2 sequences are SEHNR and FQNEAQ (reference sequence). This CDR3 spans 17 amino acids. Here the CDR3 DNA reads TGTGCCAGCAGCTCCGGTTTAGCGGGAGGCCTACAAGAGACCCAGTACTTC. This translates into CASSSGLAGGLQETQYF.

V usage is TRBV18 and J usage is TRBJ2-7, with D unclear. CDR3 size: 12 residues. Germline CDR1 KGHSH, CDR2 LQKENI. V was pared by 0 bases and J by 6 bases, with 6 bases between. The CDR3 nucleotides are TGTGCCAGCTCACCACCTGTTGGCGAGCAGTACTTC. Amino acids: CASSPPVGEQYF.

This clonotype was detected a few times. The V and J genes are TRBV12-3 or TRBV12-4 and TRBJ2-1; tentatively, D is TRBD2 (6 bases). V shed 3 bases and J shed 9 bases, with 9 bases lying between them. The CDR3 length is 12 residues. The CDR3 DNA follows: TGTGCCAGCAGTTTTTACGGGGGTGAGCAGTTCTTC. It translates to CASSFYGGEQFF.

The chain links TRBV9 to TRBJ1-2; no clear D. Germline assignment: CDR1 SGDLS and CDR2 YYNGEE. Trimming left V 4 bases short and J 0 bases short, with 10 bases between. The CDR3 loop spans 14 amino acids. The CDR3 loop reads CASSPDVPNYGYTF. As DNA, the CDR3 is TGTGCCAGCAGCCCTGATGTCCCTAACTATGGCTACACCTTC.

Only a few counts were recorded for this clonotype. The CDR3 DNA reads as TGTGCCATCACCCTCCGACGGGAATCACCCCTCCACTTT. It encodes CAITLRRESPLHF. V gene TRBV10-3 combines with J gene TRBJ1-6; D remains ambiguous. V shed 7 bases and J shed 10 bases, with 14 bases lying between them. Per the germline V gene, CDR1 is ENHRY and CDR2 is SYGVKD. The CDR3 has 13 residues.

CDR3 DNA sequence: TGTGCCAGCAGCTACTGGGAATCGAACACCGGGGAGCTGTTTTTT. Protein sequence: CASSYWESNTGELFF. V gene TRBV7-8 combines with J gene TRBJ2-2; D remains ambiguous. V was shortened by 4 bases and J by 0 bases, with 9 bases between the two germline ends. In germline, CDR1 is SGHVS, CDR2 FQNEAQ. The CDR3 has 15 amino acids.

V and J are TRBV9 and TRBJ2-1; D unclear. The CDR3 is 14 residues long. CDR1 SGDLS and CDR2 YYNGEE come from the germline V gene. V was trimmed by 3 bases and J by 9 bases, leaving 16 bases between them. CDR3 DNA: TGTGCCAGCAGCGCCACCTCAATGATAGTTGAGCAGTTCTTC. Protein: CASSATSMIVEQFF.

This clonotype was recorded a few times. CDR3 bases: TGTGCCAGCAGCTTGGCGGCACTAGGGGGGCAGTCGGAGCAGTTCTTC. Its protein is CASSLAALGGQSEQFF. The V and J genes are TRBV7-9 and TRBJ2-1; D possibly uses TRBD1 or TRBD2 (6 bases each). CDR3 length: 16 amino acids. The V and J ends lost 3 bases and 10 bases respectively, with 22 bases between them. Germline CDR1 SEHNR, CDR2 FQNEAQ (reference sequence).

V usage is TRBV11-1 and J usage is TRBJ1-2, with 9 nucleotides matching TRBD1. The ends lost 5 bases at V and 2 bases at J; junction bases unmatched: 15. Germline CDR1 and CDR2: SGHAT and FQDESV (reference sequence). The CDR3 loop spans 18 amino acids. CDR3: CASSPYKGTGNTNYGYTF. The CDR3, as DNA: TGTGCCAGCAGCCCATATAAAGGGACAGGGAATACCAACTATGGCTACACCTTC.

The rearrangement joins TRBV4-1 to TRBJ2-7; no clear D. V lost 3 bases, J lost 0 bases, and 9 bases lay in between. CDR3 length equals 14 residues. Germline assignment: CDR1 MGHRA and CDR2 YSYEKL. The chain's CDR3 is CASSHEDISYEQYF. For the CDR3, the DNA is TGCGCCAGCAGCCACGAAGACATCTCCTACGAGCAGTACTTC.

The chain joins TRBV7-9 to TRBJ1-2; TRBD1 might be the D (6 bases). CDR1 is SEHNR, CDR2 FQNEAQ, per germline (reference sequence). The CDR3 is 14 amino acids. Trimming shortened V by 11 bases and J by 8 bases, and 24 bases separated the two germline ends. DNA for the CDR3: TGTGCCGAGGGGGGGCTAAATTCGCTGGGAGGCTACACCTTC. Its protein is CAEGGLNSLGGYTF. Based on the CDR3 plus reference TRBV7-9 and TRBJ1-2, the full variable domain is DTGVSQNPRHKITKRGQNVTFRCDPISEHNRLYWYRQTLGQGPEFLTYFQNEAQLEKSRLLSDRFSAERPKGSFSTLEIQRTEQGDSAMYLCAEGGLNSLGGYTFGSGTRLTVV.

The chain uses TRBV7-8 and TRBJ1-2, with 8 bases that match TRBD1. V trimming: 4 bases; J trimming: 8 bases; junction bases outside the gene matches: 6. CDR3 length equals 13 residues. Germline CDR1 is SGHVS and CDR2 is FQNEAQ. CDR3 sequence reads: CASSYSGGWGYTF. The CDR3 DNA is TGTGCCAGCAGCTACTCAGGGGGCTGGGGCTACACCTTC.

This chain uses TRBV5-1 with TRBJ1-1; TRBD1 might be the D (5 bases). Trimming pared 1 base from V and 0 bases from J, leaving 22 bases between. This CDR3 region has 19 residues. The V gene's germline CDR1 is SGHRS and CDR2 YFSETQ. CDR3 loop: CASSLRGLTAALMNTEAFF. DNA for the CDR3: TGCGCCAGCAGCTTGAGGGGTCTTACCGCCGCTTTAATGAACACTGAAGCTTTCTTT.

This chain connects TRBV20-1 to TRBJ2-1, with D possibly being TRBD1 or TRBD2 (5 bases each). Per germline, CDR1 DFQATT and CDR2 SNEGSKA (reference sequence). Trimming removed 5 bases from V and 2 bases from J, with 13 bases in between. CDR3 size: 14 residues. The CDR3 DNA reads as TGCAGTGCTCTAGGGGAGTTGGCCTACAATGAGCAGTTCTTC. This sequence encodes CSALGELAYNEQFF.

This clonotype was counted ten times or more. V usage is TRBV2 and J usage is TRBJ2-1; 9 nucleotides agree with TRBD1. The CDR3 is 15 amino acids. CDR1 SNHLY and CDR2 FYNNEI come from the germline V gene. Trimming removed 5 bases from V and 6 bases from J; junction bases left unmatched: 8. This chain's CDR3 is CASSPGQGFGNEQFF. CDR3 nucleotides: TGTGCCAGCAGTCCCGGACAGGGGTTTGGCAATGAGCAGTTCTTC.

The rearrangement joins TRBV2 to TRBJ2-5; D is possibly TRBD1 (6 bases). There are 13 residues in the CDR3. Trimming removed 4 bases at V and 5 bases at J, with 11 bases between. Germline values: CDR1 SNHLY, CDR2 FYNNEI. The CDR3 DNA reads TGTGCCAGCAGTGGAGGACAGAGGGAGACCCAGTACTTC. Translated, it gives CASSGGQRETQYF.

This clonotype was observed at least ten times. The chain recombines TRBV27 with TRBJ2-7; D remains unclear. CDR1 is MNHEY and CDR2 is SMNVEV in the germline V gene (reference sequence). V was cut by 5 bases and J by 3 bases, with 5 bases left in between. The CDR3 covers 11 residues. The CDR3 DNA reads TGTGCCAGCAGTACATTCTACGAGCAGTACTTC. This gives the protein CASSTFYEQYF.

In its sample, this clonotype was seen many times. The genes are TRBV11-2 and TRBJ1-2; TRBD1 matches at 8 bases. CDR1 and CDR2 (germline): SGHAT, FQNNGV. Trimming cost V 3 bases and J 2 bases; bases outside gene matches: 2. The CDR3 spans 14 residues. Written as DNA, the CDR3 is TGTGCCAGCAGCTTGGGACAGGTGAACTATGGCTACACCTTC. Translating gives CASSLGQVNYGYTF.

The table lists this clonotype with many counts. The chain couples TRBV5-8 to TRBJ2-1, with D uncertain. From germline, CDR1 is SGHTS and CDR2 YDEGEE. Trimming took off 1 base at V and 7 bases at J, with 12 bases between the two ends. The CDR3 extends over 14 amino acids. Here the CDR3 DNA reads TGTGCCAGCAGCTTGTACTACCGCCGGAATGAGCAGTTCTTC. Translated, it gives CASSLYYRRNEQFF. Based on the CDR3 plus reference TRBV5-8 and TRBJ2-1, the full variable domain is EAGVTQSPTHLIKTRGQQATLRCSPISGHTSVYWYQQALGLGLQFLLWYDEGEERNRGNFPPRFSGRQFPNYSSELNVNALELEDSALYLCASSLYYRRNEQFFGPGTRLTVL.

The rearrangement joins TRBV10-3 to TRBJ1-1; TRBD1 might be the D (5 bases). V lost 5 bases and J lost 11, with 15 bases in between. In germline, CDR1 is ENHRY, CDR2 SYGVKD. The CDR3 length is 12 residues. This CDR3 reads CAISSQGEHAFF. The CDR3 bases are TGTGCCATCAGTTCCCAGGGCGAGCACGCTTTCTTT.